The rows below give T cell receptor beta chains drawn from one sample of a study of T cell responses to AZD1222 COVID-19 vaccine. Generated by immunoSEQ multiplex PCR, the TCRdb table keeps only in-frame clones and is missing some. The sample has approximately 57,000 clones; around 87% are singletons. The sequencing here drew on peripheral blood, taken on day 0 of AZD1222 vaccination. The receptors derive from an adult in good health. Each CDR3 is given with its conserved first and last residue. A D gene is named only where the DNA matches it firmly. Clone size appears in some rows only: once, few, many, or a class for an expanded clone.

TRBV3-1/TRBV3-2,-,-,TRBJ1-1,CASSQVSMGMNTEAFF,TGTGCCAGCAGCCAAGTATCCATGGGGATGAACACTGAAGCTTTCTTT
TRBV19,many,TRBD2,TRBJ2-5,CASSILAGAQETQYF,TGTGCCAGTAGTATTCTAGCGGGAGCGCAAGAGACCCAGTACTTC
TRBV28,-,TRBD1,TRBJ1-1,CASRPGQGWNTEAFF,TGTGCCAGCAGACCCGGACAGGGTTGGAACACTGAAGCTTTCTTT
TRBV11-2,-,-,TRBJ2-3,CASSNGQNTDTQYF,TGTGCCAGCAGCAACGGACAGAACACAGATACGCAGTATTTT
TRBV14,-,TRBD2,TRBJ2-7,CASSQFGLAGYEQYF,TGTGCCAGCAGCCAGTTTGGGCTAGCGGGCTACGAGCAGTACTTC
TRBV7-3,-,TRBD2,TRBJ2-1,CASSPGGAYNEQFF,TGTGCCAGCTCCCCGGGAGGGGCCTACAATGAGCAGTTCTTC
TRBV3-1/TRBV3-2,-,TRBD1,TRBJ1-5,CASSQVRGHQPQHF,TGTGCCAGCAGCCAGGTCAGGGGGCATCAGCCCCAGCATTTT
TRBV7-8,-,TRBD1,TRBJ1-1,CASSPGDRVVNTEAFF,TGTGCCAGCAGCCCCGGGGACAGGGTAGTGAACACTGAAGCTTTCTTT
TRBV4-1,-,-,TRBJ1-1,CASSQGEGFLNTEAFF,TGCGCCAGCAGCCAAGGGGAGGGGTTCTTGAACACTGAAGCTTTCTTT
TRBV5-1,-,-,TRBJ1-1,CASSLGLTNTEAFF,TGCGCCAGCAGCTTGGGACTGACGAACACTGAAGCTTTCTTT
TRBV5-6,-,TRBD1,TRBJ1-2,CASSLSRLDRAFNGYTF,TGTGCCAGCAGCTTGAGCCGCCTAGACAGGGCTTTTAATGGCTACACCTTC
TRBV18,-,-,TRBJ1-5,CASGRQGNQPQHF,TGTGCCAGCGGTCGACAGGGCAATCAGCCCCAGCATTTT
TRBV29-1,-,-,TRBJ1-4,CSVGQFDEKLFF,TGCAGCGTTGGCCAGTTTGATGAAAAACTGTTTTTT
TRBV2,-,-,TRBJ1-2,CASSESVTNYGYTF,TGTGCCAGCAGTGAATCGGTTACTAACTATGGCTACACCTTC
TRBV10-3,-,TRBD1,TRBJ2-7,CAIKAGQGIYEQYF,TGTGCCATCAAGGCGGGACAGGGGATCTACGAGCAGTACTTC
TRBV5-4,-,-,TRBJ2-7,CASSLGLQTTYEQYF,TGTGCCAGCAGCTTGGGCCTTCAGACCACTTACGAGCAGTACTTC
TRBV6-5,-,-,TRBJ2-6,CASKWEVKGANVLTF,TGTGCCAGCAAATGGGAAGTAAAAGGGGCCAACGTCCTGACTTTC
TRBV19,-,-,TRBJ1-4,CASRAASRGTNEKLFF,TGTGCCAGTAGGGCGGCCTCGAGAGGGACTAATGAAAAACTGTTTTTT
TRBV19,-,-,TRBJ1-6,CASSSILGSSSYNSPLHF,TGTGCCAGTAGTTCCATACTCGGATCGAGCTCCTATAATTCACCCCTCCACTTT
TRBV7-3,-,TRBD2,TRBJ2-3,CASSDPSGSTDTQYF,TGTGCCAGCAGCGACCCTAGCGGGAGCACAGATACGCAGTATTTT
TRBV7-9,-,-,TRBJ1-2,CASSLAGTGPNYGYTF,TGTGCCAGCAGCTTAGCGGGAACCGGGCCCAACTATGGCTACACCTTC
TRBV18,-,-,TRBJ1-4,CASSPQWGLDEKLFF,TGTGCCAGCTCACCGCAATGGGGGCTGGATGAAAAACTGTTTTTT
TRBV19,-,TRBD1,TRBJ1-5,CASSITPGQGSFGNQPQHF,TGTGCCAGTAGTATAACACCGGGACAGGGGTCTTTCGGCAATCAGCCCCAGCATTTT
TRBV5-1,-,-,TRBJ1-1,CASSLGPSGNTEAFF,TGCGCCAGCAGCTTGGGCCCTAGTGGGAACACTGAAGCTTTCTTT
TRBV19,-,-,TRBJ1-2,CASSRRTNTNYGYTF,TGTGCCAGTAGTCGCAGGACAAACACTAACTATGGCTACACCTTC
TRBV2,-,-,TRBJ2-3,CARSQDTQYF,TGTGCCAGAAGCCAAGATACGCAGTATTTT
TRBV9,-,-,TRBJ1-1,CASSVVLGSSTEAFF,TGTGCCAGCAGCGTAGTGTTGGGGTCATCCACTGAAGCTTTCTTT
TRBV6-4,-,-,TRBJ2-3,CASSATGYTDTQYF,TGTGCCAGCAGTGCTACTGGGTACACAGATACGCAGTATTTT
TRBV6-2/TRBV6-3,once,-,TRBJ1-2,CASSYRAEHGYTF,TGTGCCAGCAGTTACCGGGCCGAGCATGGCTACACCTTC
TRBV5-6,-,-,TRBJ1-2,CASSLEQTSRGYTF,TGTGCCAGCAGCTTGGAACAAACTAGCAGAGGCTACACCTTC
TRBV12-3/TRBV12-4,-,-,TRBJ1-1,CASSRWGPWEAFF,TGTGCCAGCAGTCGCTGGGGACCGTGGGAGGCTTTCTTT
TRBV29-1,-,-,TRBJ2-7,CSTRSSRRGSYEQYF,TGCAGCACCCGGAGTTCTAGGCGGGGCTCCTACGAGCAGTACTTC
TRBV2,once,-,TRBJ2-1,CASSEAGNLAEQFF,TGTGCCAGCAGTGAAGCTGGTAACTTAGCGGAGCAGTTCTTC
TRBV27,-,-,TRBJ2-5,CASSRQVFQETQYF,TGTGCCAGCAGTCGACAGGTCTTCCAAGAGACCCAGTACTTC
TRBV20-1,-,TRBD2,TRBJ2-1,CSASDWGGRALRNEQFF,TGCAGTGCTAGTGATTGGGGCGGGAGGGCTCTTCGAAATGAGCAGTTCTTC
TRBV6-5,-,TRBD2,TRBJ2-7,CASSYVSSGTYEQYF,TGTGCCAGCAGTTACGTGTCTAGCGGGACCTACGAGCAGTACTTC
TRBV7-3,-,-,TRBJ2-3,CASSLPGTGATDTQYF,TGTGCCAGCAGCTTACCGGGTACGGGAGCCACAGATACGCAGTATTTT
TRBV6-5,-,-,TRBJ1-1,CASSWEGGAVAFF,TGTGCCAGCAGTTGGGAAGGAGGGGCAGTAGCTTTCTTT
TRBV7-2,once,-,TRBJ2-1,CASSGRDHSYNEQFF,TGTGCCAGCAGCGGCCGGGACCACTCCTACAATGAGCAGTTCTTC
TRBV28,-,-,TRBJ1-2,CASRWVSGYTF,TGTGCCAGCAGATGGGTGAGCGGCTACACCTTC
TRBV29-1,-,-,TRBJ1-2,CSIEQGQYGYTF,TGCAGCATCGAACAGGGCCAGTATGGCTACACCTTC
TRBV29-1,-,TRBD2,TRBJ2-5,CSVESSSGSETQYF,TGCAGCGTTGAGAGTTCTAGCGGGAGCGAGACCCAGTACTTC
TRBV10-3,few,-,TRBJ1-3,CAIRPQGSGNTIYF,TGTGCCATCAGACCACAGGGCTCTGGAAACACCATATATTTT
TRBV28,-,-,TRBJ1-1,CASSTEQGGWLEAFF,TGTGCCAGCAGTACCGAACAGGGAGGTTGGCTTGAAGCTTTCTTT
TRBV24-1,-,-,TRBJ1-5,CATSEFGGLGPQHF,TGTGCCACCAGTGAATTCGGGGGGCTAGGGCCCCAGCATTTT
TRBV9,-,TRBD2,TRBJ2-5,CASSGGLQETQYF,TGTGCCAGCAGCGGGGGACTACAAGAGACCCAGTACTTC
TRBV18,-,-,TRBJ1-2,CASSPDSGGGTLPYGYTF,TGTGCCAGCTCACCCGATTCCGGGGGAGGAACTCTACCCTATGGCTACACCTTC
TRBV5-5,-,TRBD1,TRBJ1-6,CASSPGTGGSPLHF,TGTGCCAGCAGCCCCGGGACAGGGGGATCACCCCTCCACTTT
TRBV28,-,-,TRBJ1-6,CASSLPGLDNSPLHF,TGTGCCAGCAGCTTACCGGGACTGGATAATTCACCCCTCCACTTT
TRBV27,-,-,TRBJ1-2,CASSLGPGWGPYGYTF,TGTGCCAGCAGTTTGGGTCCAGGGTGGGGGCCCTATGGCTACACCTTC